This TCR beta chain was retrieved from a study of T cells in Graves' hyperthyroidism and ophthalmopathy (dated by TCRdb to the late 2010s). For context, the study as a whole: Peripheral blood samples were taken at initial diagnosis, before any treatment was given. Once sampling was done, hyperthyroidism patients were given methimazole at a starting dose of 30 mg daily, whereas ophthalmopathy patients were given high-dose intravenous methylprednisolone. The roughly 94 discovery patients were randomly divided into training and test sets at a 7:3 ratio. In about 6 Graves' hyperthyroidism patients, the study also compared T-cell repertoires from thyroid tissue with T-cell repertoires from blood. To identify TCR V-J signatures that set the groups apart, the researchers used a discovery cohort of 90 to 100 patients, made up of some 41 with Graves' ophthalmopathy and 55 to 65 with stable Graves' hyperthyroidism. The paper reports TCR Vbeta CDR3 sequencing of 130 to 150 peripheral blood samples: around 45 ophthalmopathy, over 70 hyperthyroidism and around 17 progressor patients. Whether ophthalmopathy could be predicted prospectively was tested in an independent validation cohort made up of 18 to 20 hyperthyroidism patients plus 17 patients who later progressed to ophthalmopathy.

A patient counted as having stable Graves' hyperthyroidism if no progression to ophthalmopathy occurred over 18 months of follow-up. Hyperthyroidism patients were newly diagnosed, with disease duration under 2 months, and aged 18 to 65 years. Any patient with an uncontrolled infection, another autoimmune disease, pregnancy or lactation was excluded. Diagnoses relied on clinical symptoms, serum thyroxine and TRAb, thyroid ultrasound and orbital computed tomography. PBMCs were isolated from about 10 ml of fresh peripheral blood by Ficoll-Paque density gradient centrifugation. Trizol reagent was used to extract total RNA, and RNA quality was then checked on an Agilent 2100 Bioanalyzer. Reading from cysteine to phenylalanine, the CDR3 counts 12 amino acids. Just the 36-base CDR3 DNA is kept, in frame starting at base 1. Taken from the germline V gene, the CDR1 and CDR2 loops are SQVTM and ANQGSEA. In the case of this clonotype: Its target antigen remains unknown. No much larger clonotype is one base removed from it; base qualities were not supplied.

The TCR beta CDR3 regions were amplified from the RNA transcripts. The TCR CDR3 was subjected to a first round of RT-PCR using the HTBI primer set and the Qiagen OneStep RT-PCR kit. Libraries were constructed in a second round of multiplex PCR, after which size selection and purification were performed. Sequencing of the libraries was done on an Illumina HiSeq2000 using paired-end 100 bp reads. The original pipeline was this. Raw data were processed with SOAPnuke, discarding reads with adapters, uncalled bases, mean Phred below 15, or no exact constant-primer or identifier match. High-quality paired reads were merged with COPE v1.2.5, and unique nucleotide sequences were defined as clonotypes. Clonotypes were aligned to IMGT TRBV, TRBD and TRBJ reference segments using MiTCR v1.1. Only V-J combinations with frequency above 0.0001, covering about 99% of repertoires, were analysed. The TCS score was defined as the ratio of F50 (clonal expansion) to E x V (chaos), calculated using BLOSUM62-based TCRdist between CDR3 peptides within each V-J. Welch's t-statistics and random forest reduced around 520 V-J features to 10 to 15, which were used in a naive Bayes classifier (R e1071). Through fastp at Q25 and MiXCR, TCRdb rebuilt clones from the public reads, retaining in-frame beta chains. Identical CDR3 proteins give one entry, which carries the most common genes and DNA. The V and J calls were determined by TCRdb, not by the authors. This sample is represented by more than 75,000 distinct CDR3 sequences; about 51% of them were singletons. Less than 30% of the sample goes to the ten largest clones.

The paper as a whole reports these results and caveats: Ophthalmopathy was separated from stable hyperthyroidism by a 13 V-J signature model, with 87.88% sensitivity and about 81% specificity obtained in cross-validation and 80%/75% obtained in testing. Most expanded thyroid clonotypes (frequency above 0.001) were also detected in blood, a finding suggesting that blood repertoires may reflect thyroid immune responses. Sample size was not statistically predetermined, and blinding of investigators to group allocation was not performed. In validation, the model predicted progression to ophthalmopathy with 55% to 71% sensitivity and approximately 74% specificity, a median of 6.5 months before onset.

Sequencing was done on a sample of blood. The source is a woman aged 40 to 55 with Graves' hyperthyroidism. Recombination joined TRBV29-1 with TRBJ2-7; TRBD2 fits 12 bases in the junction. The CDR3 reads CSAGLAGSGQYF. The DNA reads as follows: TGCAGTGCTGGACTAGCGGGATCGGGGCAGTACTTC.